A single sample gave rise to the 19 T cell receptor beta chains below, sequenced in a study of CD8+ T cells in alopecia areata. RNA, once extracted, was reverse transcribed into cDNA for use as the sequencing template. Here immunoSEQ multiplex PCR was the method, and the copy in TCRdb shows in-frame clones only, minus some. This table holds about 210,000 clones, approximately 70% found once. Noted treatment: oral pan-JAK inhibitor, 5-10 mg twice daily. The sequencing here drew on CD4+ T cells sorted from blood, taken at week 44, from a patient treated with tofacitinib. These receptors originate from a human donor with alopecia areata.

The chain combines TRBV5-1 with TRBJ2-3; D not certain. Germline values: CDR1 SGHRS, CDR2 YFSETQ. Deletions cut 0 bases from V and 3 bases from J, with 14 bases between. The CDR3 consists of 16 residues. The CDR3 spells CASSLDATAVTDTQYF. For the CDR3, the DNA is TGCGCCAGCAGCTTGGATGCGACGGCGGTGACAGATACGCAGTATTTT.

The rearrangement uses TRBV11-3 and TRBJ2-4; D remains ambiguous. The CDR3 runs 15 residues. From germline, CDR1 is SGHNT and CDR2 YENEEA. Trimming took off 4 bases at V and 0 bases at J, with 10 bases between the two ends. The CDR3 loop reads CASSSTGLAKNIQYF. CDR3 nucleotide sequence: TGTGCCAGCAGCTCAACTGGGCTAGCCAAAAACATTCAGTACTTC.

The chain is built from TRBV29-1 and TRBJ1-1; the D gene is possibly TRBD1 (5 bases). Per the germline V gene, CDR1 is SQVTM and CDR2 is ANQGSEA. Between the trimmed V and J ends, which lost 3 bases and 4 bases, there was a span of 9 bases. The CDR3 has 12 residues. CDR3 coding DNA: TGCAGCGTTGACAGGGCCACCACTGAAGCTTTCTTT. Translation: CSVDRATTEAFF. The entire variable domain, with the rest obtained from reference TRBV29-1 and TRBJ1-1, is as follows: SAVISQKPSRDICQRGTSLTIQCQVDSQVTMMFWYRQQPGQSLTLIATANQGSEATYESGFVIDKFPISRPNLTFSTLTVSNMSPEDSSIYLCSVDRATTEAFFGQGTRLTVV.

The chain joins TRBV19 to TRBJ2-3; D might be TRBD1 or TRBD2, each matching 6 bases. The CDR3 has 16 residues. Germline CDR1 is LNHDA and CDR2 is SQIVND (reference sequence). The germline V and J ends were trimmed by 5 bases and 2 bases, with 17 bases remaining between them. This chain's CDR3 is CASSVSQGLYTDTQYF. CDR3 nucleotides: TGTGCCAGTAGTGTATCACAGGGACTTTACACAGATACGCAGTATTTT.

J is TRBJ2-3 and V is TRBV11-2; 10 positions match TRBD2. CDR1 is SGHAT, CDR2 FQNNGV, per germline. The CDR3 has 15 residues. With V trimmed by 5 bases and J by 3 bases, 5 bases remained unmatched. CDR3 sequence: CASSLAGASTDTQYF. The CDR3 nucleotides are TGTGCCAGCAGCCTAGCGGGGGCCTCGACAGATACGCAGTATTTT.

The chain combines TRBV29-1 with TRBJ2-3, with a possible D match to TRBD2 (5 bases). Germline V CDR1 and CDR2: SQVTM, ANQGSEA. The CDR3 sequence is 13 residues long. Trimming removed 1 base from V and 6 bases from J, with 11 bases in between. The chain's CDR3 is CSVEGWPGDTQYF. CDR3 DNA sequence: TGCAGCGTTGAAGGGTGGCCGGGGGATACGCAGTATTTT.

The rearrangement joins TRBV30 to TRBJ2-7; no clear D gene. V dropped 2 bases and J dropped 7 bases, with 12 bases sitting between them. Looked up from germline, CDR1 is GTSNPN and CDR2 is SVGIG (reference sequence). There are 12 residues in the CDR3. The CDR3 nucleotides are TGTGCCTGGAGTACTCCCCTGGGGGAGCAGTACTTC. Translated, it gives CAWSTPLGEQYF.

This clone turned up a few times. The gene calls are TRBV7-2 and TRBJ1-3; weak D call: TRBD1 (5 bases). Germline V lookup: CDR1 SGHTA, CDR2 FQGNSA. The V and J ends lost 5 bases and 0 bases respectively, with 14 bases between them. This CDR3 has 16 amino acids. CDR3 bases: TGTGCCAGCAGCCAACTCGGGGGATACTCTGGAAACACCATATATTTT. It encodes CASSQLGGYSGNTIYF.

This chain links TRBV29-1 with TRBJ2-2; a weak D match, TRBD2 (5 bases). Trimming removed 2 bases at V and 7 bases at J, with 11 bases between. This CDR3 has 13 amino acids. Germline CDR1 and CDR2: SQVTM and ANQGSEA. CDR3 DNA: TGCAGCGTTGAAAAGGAGGTTGGCGGGGAGCTGTTTTTT. Its translation: CSVEKEVGGELFF.

This chain connects TRBV2 to TRBJ2-5, with D perhaps TRBD1 (6 bases). Germline V lookup: CDR1 SNHLY, CDR2 FYNNEI. CDR3 length equals 14 residues. Trimming took 3 bases from V and 5 from J, leaving 13 bases between them. The CDR3 bases are TGTGCCAGCAGTGACGATGGGGGCCGGGAGACCCAGTACTTC. Protein: CASSDDGGRETQYF.

With respect to this clone: The junction departs from germline at one end; a sequencing error may be responsible. The chain recombines TRBV7-2 with TRBJ1-6; 9 positions match TRBD1. Germline assignment: CDR1 SGHTA and CDR2 FQGNSA. The CDR3 runs to 12 residues. The CDR3 loop is CASSFTGGEVNF. The CDR3 DNA sequence: TGTGCCAGCAGCTTTACAGGGGGCGAAGTTAACTTT.

The chain uses TRBV4-3 and TRBJ1-1, with TRBD1 matching 7 bases. The V segment lost 1 base and the J segment 5 bases; nucleotides outside the gene matches: 7. The CDR3 runs to 15 residues. The germline V gene has CDR1 LGHNA and CDR2 YSLEER. The CDR3 DNA reads TGCGCCAGCAGCCAAGCAGGGGGGAGTTGGACTGAAGCTTTCTTT. Amino acid sequence: CASSQAGGSWTEAFF.

The chain employs TRBV4-3 and TRBJ1-6; no definite D call. This CDR3 has 13 residues. The germline gives CDR1 LGHNA, CDR2 YSLEER. The V gene lost 0 bases and the J gene lost 10 bases, with 7 bases spanning the gap. Here the CDR3 DNA reads TGCGCCAGCAGCCAAGAAAGGATATCACCCCTCCACTTT. It translates to CASSQERISPLHF.

V and J are TRBV19 and TRBJ2-2, with D hard to call. Trimming took off 5 bases at V and 6 bases at J, with 10 bases between the two ends. Germline values: CDR1 LNHDA, CDR2 SQIVND (reference sequence). CDR3 size: 13 residues. In nucleotides, the CDR3 is TGTGCCAGTAGTCCAAACACCGCCGGGGAGCTGTTTTTT. Amino acid sequence: CASSPNTAGELFF.

The chain carries TRBV15 and TRBJ2-6; TRBD1 is a possible D gene (6 bases). The V gene's germline CDR1 is LNHNV and CDR2 YYDKDF (reference sequence). The CDR3 consists of 16 residues. With 1 base removed from V and 6 bases from J, the gap between germline ends came to 13 bases. DNA for the CDR3: TGTGCCACCAGCAGAGGGGGGCTAGGGGAGGCCAACGTCCTGACTTTC. Protein: CATSRGGLGEANVLTF.

This clone was observed a handful of times. The rearrangement joins TRBV11-3 to TRBJ2-6; D call uncertain. With 4 bases removed from V and 0 bases from J, the gap between germline ends came to 16 bases. The CDR3 is made up of 18 amino acids. Germline CDR1 reads SGHNT; CDR2 reads YENEEA. The CDR3 sequence: CASSSRDLPSSGANVLTF. CDR3 nucleotide sequence: TGTGCCAGCAGCTCCCGCGACCTACCTAGCTCTGGGGCCAACGTCCTGACTTTC.

This clone was detected only a few times. V and J are TRBV5-1 and TRBJ2-3; perhaps TRBD2 as D (5 bases). The V and J ends lost 6 bases and 1 base respectively, with 6 bases between them. This CDR3 contains 12 residues. Germline V gene data show CDR1 as SGHRS and CDR2 as YFSETQ. The CDR3 protein is CASKGGTDTQYF. The DNA of the CDR3 is TGCGCCAGCAAGGGAGGCACAGATACGCAGTATTTT.

About this clone: The conserved phenylalanine or tryptophan is not found at the CDR3 terminus, so this likely reflects a read error. No DNA is shown, since the ends of the CDR3 on it are uncertain; the CDR3 is the one TCRdb lists. V gene TRBV5-6 combines with J gene TRBJ1-1. The CDR3 contains 9 residues when both ends are counted. CDR1 is SGHDT and CDR2 is YYEEEE in the germline V gene. CDR3: CASSPGRGG.

The chain links TRBV13 to TRBJ2-3, with TRBD2 matching 11 bases. The J segment lost 2 bases and the V segment lost 5 bases, leaving 3 bases of the junction unmatched. Germline loops: CDR1 PRHDT, CDR2 FYEKMQ (reference sequence). The CDR3 runs 15 residues. The CDR3 sequence is CASSPTSGDTDTQYF. The CDR3, as DNA: TGTGCCAGCAGCCCGACTAGCGGGGACACAGATACGCAGTATTTT.